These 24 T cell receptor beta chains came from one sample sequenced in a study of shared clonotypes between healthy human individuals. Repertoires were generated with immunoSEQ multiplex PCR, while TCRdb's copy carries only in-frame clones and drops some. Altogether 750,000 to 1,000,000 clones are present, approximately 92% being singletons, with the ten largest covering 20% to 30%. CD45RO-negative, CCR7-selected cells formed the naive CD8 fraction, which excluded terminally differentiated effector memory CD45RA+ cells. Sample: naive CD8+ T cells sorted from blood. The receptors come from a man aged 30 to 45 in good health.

The CDR3 spells CASSPGTRYYEQYF. As DNA, the CDR3 is TGTGCCAGCAGCCCCGGGACTCGCTACTACGAGCAGTACTTC. The V and J genes are TRBV9 and TRBJ2-7; D is perhaps TRBD2 (6 bases). The CDR3 extends over 14 amino acids. Germline V gives CDR1 SGDLS, CDR2 YYNGEE. V was trimmed by 4 bases and J by 3 bases, leaving 14 bases between them.

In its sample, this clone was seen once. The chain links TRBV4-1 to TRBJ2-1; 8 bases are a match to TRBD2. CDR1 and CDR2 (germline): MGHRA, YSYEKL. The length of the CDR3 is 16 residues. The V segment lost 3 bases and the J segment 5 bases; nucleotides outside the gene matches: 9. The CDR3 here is CASSHPLAGENNEQFF. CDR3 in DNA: TGCGCCAGCAGCCACCCCCTAGCGGGTGAGAACAATGAGCAGTTCTTC.

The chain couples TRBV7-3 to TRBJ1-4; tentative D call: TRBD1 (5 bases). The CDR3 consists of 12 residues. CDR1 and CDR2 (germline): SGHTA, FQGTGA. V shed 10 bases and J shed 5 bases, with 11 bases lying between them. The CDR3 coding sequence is TGTGCCATGGGGGACGGAAATGAAAAACTGTTTTTT. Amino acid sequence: CAMGDGNEKLFF.

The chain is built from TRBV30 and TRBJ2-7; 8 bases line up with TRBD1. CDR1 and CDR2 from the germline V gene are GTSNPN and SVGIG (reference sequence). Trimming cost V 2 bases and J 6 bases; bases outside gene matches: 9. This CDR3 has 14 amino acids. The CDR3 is CAWSPWTGHGEQYF. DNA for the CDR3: TGTGCCTGGAGTCCCTGGACAGGGCACGGCGAGCAGTACTTC. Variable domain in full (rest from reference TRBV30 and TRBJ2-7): SQTIHQWPATLVQPVGSPLSLECTVEGTSNPNLYWYRQAAGRGLQLLFYSVGIGQISSEVPQNLSASRPQDRQFILSSKKLLLSDSGFYLCAWSPWTGHGEQYFGPGTRLTVT.

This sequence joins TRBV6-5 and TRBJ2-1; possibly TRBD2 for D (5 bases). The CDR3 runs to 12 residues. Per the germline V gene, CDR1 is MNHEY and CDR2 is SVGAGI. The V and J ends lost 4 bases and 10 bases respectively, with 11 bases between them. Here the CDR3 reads CASSSLSGEQFF. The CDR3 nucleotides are TGTGCCAGCAGTTCCCTTTCGGGGGAGCAGTTCTTC.

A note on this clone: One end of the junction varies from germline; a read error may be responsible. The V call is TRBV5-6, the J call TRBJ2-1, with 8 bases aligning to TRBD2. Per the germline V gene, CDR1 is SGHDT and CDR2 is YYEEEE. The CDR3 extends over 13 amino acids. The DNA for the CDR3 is TGTGCCAGCACCTTGTACGGGAGGGATGAGCAGTTCTTC. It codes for CASTLYGRDEQFF.

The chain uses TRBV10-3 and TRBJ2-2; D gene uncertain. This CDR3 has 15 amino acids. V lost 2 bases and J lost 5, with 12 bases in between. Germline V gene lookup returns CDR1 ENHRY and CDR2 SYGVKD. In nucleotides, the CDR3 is TGTGCCATCAGTGAGCACCTGCGTGGGACCGGGGAGCTGTTTTTT. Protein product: CAISEHLRGTGELFF.

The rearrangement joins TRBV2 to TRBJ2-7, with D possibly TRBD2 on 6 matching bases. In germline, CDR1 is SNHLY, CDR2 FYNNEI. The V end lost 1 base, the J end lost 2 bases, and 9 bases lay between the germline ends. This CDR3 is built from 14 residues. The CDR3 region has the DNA TGTGCCAGCAGTGAAGGCGGGAAGACCTACGAGCAGTACTTC. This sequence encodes CASSEGGKTYEQYF.

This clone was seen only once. The CDR3 DNA reads as TGTGCCAGCAGCTTAGTGACATCCTACAGGGGCCAAGAGACCCAGTACTTC. As protein: CASSLVTSYRGQETQYF. The rearrangement uses TRBV7-8 and TRBJ2-5; TRBD1 matches at 7 bases. Per the germline V gene, CDR1 is SGHVS and CDR2 is FQNEAQ. J gave up 1 base and V 1 base, and 9 bases lay outside the gene matches. The CDR3 runs 17 residues.

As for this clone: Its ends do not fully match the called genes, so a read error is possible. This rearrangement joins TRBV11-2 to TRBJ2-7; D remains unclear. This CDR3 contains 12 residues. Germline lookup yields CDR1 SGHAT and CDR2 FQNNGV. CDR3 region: CASTLLSDEQYF. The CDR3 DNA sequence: TGTGCCAGCACCTTACTCTCGGACGAGCAGTACTTC.

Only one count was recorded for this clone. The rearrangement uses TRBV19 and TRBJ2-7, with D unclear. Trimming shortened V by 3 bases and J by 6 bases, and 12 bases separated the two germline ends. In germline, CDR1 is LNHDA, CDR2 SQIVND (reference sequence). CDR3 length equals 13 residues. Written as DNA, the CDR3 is TGTGCCAGTAGTATGGCTGGCCACCTCGAGCAGTACTTC. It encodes CASSMAGHLEQYF.

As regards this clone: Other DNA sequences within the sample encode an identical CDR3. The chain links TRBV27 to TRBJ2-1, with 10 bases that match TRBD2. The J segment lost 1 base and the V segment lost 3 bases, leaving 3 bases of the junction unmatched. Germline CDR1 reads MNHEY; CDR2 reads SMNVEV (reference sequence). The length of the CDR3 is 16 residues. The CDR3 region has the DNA TGTGCCAGCAGTTTGTCTAGCGGGAGTTCCTACAATGAGCAGTTCTTC. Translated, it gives CASSLSSGSSYNEQFF.

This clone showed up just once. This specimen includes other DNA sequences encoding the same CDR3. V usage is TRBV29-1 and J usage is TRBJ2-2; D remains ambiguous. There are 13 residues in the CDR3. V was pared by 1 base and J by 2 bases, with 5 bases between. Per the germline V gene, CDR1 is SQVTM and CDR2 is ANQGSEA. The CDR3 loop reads CSVEGQNTGELFF. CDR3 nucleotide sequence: TGCAGCGTTGAAGGACAAAACACCGGGGAGCTGTTTTTT.

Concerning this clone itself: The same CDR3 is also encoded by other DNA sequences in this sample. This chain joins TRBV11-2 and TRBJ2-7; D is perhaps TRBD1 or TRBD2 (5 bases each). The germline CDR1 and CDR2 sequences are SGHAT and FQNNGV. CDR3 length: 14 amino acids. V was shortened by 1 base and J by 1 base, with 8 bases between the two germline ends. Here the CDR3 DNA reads TGTGCCAGCAGCTTAGCGGGGCGATCCTACGAGCAGTACTTC. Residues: CASSLAGRSYEQYF.

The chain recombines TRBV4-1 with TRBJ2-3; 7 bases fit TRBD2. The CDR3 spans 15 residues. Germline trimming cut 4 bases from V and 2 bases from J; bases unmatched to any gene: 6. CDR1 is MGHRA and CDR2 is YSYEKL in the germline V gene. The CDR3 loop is CASSPPGGSTDTQYF. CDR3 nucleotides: TGCGCCAGCAGCCCCCCGGGAGGCTCCACAGATACGCAGTATTTT.

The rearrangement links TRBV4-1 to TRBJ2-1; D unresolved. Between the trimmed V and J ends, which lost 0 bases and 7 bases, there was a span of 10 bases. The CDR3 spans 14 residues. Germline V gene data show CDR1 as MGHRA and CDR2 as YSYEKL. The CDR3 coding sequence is TGCGCCAGCAGCCAAGATGTTGCTTGGAATGAGCAGTTCTTC. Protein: CASSQDVAWNEQFF.

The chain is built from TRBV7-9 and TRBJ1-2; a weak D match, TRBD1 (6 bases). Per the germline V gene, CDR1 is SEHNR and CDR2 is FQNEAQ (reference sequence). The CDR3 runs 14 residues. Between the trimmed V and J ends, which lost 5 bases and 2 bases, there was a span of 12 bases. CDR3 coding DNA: TGTGCCAGCAGCCCCCTGGGGACAAACTATGGCTACACCTTC. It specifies CASSPLGTNYGYTF.

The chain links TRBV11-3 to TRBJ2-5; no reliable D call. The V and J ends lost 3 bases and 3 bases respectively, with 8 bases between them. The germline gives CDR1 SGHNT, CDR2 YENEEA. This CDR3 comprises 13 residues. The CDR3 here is CASSFRPEETQYF. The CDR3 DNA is TGTGCCAGCAGCTTTCGTCCCGAAGAGACCCAGTACTTC. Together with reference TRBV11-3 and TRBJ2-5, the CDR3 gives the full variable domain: EAGVVQSPRYKIIEKKQPVAFWCNPISGHNTLYWYLQNLGQGPELLIRYENEEAVDDSQLPKDRFSAERLKGVDSTLKIQPAELGDSAVYLCASSFRPEETQYFGPGTRLLVL.

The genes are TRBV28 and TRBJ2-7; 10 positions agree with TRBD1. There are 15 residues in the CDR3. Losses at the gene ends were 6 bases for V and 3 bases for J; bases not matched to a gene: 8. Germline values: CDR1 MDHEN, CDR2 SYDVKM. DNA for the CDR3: TGTGCCAGCAGCAGAATACGGGACAGGGGCTACGAGCAGTACTTC. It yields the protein CASSRIRDRGYEQYF. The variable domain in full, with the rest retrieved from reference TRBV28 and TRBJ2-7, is DVKVTQSSRYLVKRTGEKVFLECVQDMDHENMFWYRQDPGLGLRLIYFSYDVKMKEKGDIPEGYSVSREKKERFSLILESASTNQTSMYLCASSRIRDRGYEQYFGPGTRLTVT.

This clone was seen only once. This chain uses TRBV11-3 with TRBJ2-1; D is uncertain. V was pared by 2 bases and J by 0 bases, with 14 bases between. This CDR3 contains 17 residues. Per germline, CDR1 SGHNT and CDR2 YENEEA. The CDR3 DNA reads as TGTGCCAGCAGCTTACAAGGGCCCACGAGCTCCTACAATGAGCAGTTCTTC. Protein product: CASSLQGPTSSYNEQFF.

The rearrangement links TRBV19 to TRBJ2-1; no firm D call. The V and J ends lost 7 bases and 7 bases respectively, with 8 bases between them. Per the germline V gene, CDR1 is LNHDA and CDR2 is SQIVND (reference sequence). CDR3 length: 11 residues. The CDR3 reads CASISGNEQFF. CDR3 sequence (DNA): TGTGCCAGTATATCTGGGAATGAGCAGTTCTTC.

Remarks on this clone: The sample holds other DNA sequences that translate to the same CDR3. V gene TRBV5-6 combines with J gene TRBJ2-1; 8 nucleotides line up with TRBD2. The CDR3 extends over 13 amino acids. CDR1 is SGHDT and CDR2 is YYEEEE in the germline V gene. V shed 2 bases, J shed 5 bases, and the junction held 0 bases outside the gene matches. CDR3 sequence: CASSLAGDNEQFF. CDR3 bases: TGTGCCAGCAGCTTAGCGGGAGACAATGAGCAGTTCTTC. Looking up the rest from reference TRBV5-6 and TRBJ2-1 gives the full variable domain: DAGVTQSPTHLIKTRGQQVTLRCSPKSGHDTVSWYQQALGQGPQFIFQYYEEEERQRGNFPDRFSGHQFPNYSSELNVNALLLGDSALYLCASSLAGDNEQFFGPGTRLTVL.

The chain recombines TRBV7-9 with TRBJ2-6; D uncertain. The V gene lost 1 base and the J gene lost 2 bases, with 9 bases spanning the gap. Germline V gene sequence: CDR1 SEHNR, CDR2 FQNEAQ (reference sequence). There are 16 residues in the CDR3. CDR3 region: CASSLDSRAGANVLTF. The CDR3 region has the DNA TGTGCCAGCAGCTTAGACAGCAGAGCTGGGGCCAACGTCCTGACTTTC.

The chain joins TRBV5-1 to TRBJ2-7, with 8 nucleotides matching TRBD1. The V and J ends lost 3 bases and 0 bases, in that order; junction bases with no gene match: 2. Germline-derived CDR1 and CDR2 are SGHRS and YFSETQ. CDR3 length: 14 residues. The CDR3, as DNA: TGCGCCAGCAGCTGGGACAGGAGCTCCTACGAGCAGTACTTC. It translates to CASSWDRSSYEQYF.